One and the same sample provided the 24 T cell receptor beta chains below, sequenced in a study of blood T cell repertoires in COVID-19. Repertoires were generated with immunoSEQ multiplex PCR, while TCRdb's copy carries only in-frame clones and drops some. This sample yields roughly 200,000 clones, of which roughly 85% are seen a single time; about 4.1% belongs to the top ten. Material: PBMCs or T cells enriched from blood (not recorded which). These TCRs come from a woman in her thirties or forties with acute COVID-19.

This rearrangement joins TRBV19 to TRBJ2-3; a weak D match, TRBD2 (6 bases). CDR1 LNHDA and CDR2 SQIVND come from the germline V gene (reference sequence). The CDR3 spans 13 residues. With 7 bases removed from V and 0 bases from J, the gap between germline ends came to 8 bases. The CDR3 DNA reads TGTGCCAGTAAGAGCGGGAGCACAGATACGCAGTATTTT. Its translation is CASKSGSTDTQYF.

This chain uses TRBV29-1 with TRBJ1-1; 9 bases agree with TRBD1. V was pared by 4 bases and J by 3 bases, with 0 bases of the junction left unmatched. CDR1 and CDR2 (germline): SQVTM, ANQGSEA. This CDR3 is 12 amino acids long. The CDR3 region has the DNA TGCAGCGTTGGACAGGGGGACACTGAAGCTTTCTTT. Protein: CSVGQGDTEAFF.

This clone was picked up one time. J is TRBJ1-2 and V is TRBV28; D is unresolved. Germline values: CDR1 MDHEN, CDR2 SYDVKM. Between the trimmed V and J ends, which lost 4 bases and 8 bases, there was a span of 8 bases. This CDR3 has 11 residues. For the CDR3, the DNA is TGTGCCAGCAGTTCTCCTGTAGGCTACACCTTC. It is translated as CASSSPVGYTF.

This chain connects TRBV11-3 to TRBJ1-3, with 8 bases matching TRBD1. This CDR3 contains 16 residues. Germline V lookup: CDR1 SGHNT, CDR2 YENEEA. J gave up 1 base and V 7 bases, and 9 bases lay outside the gene matches. The CDR3 DNA follows: TGTGCCAGCACCAACCAGGACAGGGTATCTGGAAACACCATATATTTT. As protein: CASTNQDRVSGNTIYF.

The chain recombines TRBV14 with TRBJ2-7, with unresolved D. This CDR3 contains 15 residues. Between the trimmed V and J ends, which lost 1 base and 2 bases, there was a span of 12 bases. Germline-derived CDR1 and CDR2 are SGHDN and FVKESK. DNA for the CDR3: TGTGCCAGCAGCCAAGTAGCTAAATTCGCCTACGAGCAGTACTTC. This translates into CASSQVAKFAYEQYF. The full variable domain, rest sourced from reference TRBV14 and TRBJ2-7, is EAGVTQFPSHSVIEKGQTVTLRCDPISGHDNLYWYRRVMGKEIKFLLHFVKESKQDESGMPNNRFLAERTGGTYSTLKVQPAELEDSGVYFCASSQVAKFAYEQYFGPGTRLTVT.

The rearrangement uses TRBV5-4 and TRBJ2-1; TRBD2 might be the D (5 bases). Between the trimmed V and J ends, which lost 0 bases and 8 bases, there was a span of 9 bases. CDR1 SGHNT and CDR2 YYREEE come from the germline V gene (reference sequence). The CDR3 loop spans 13 amino acids. The CDR3 loop is CASSLAERDEQFF. DNA for the CDR3: TGTGCCAGCAGCTTGGCCGAGAGGGATGAGCAGTTCTTC.

On this clone itself: Distinct nucleotide sequences in the sample also encode this CDR3. The chain uses TRBV28 and TRBJ2-1; 8 nucleotides line up with TRBD2. CDR1 is MDHEN, CDR2 SYDVKM, per germline. The CDR3 totals 16 residues. The ends lost 2 bases at V and 0 bases at J; junction bases unmatched: 3. CDR3 sequence: CASSLGLAGSYNEQFF. In DNA, the CDR3 is TGTGCCAGCAGTTTAGGGCTAGCGGGCTCCTACAATGAGCAGTTCTTC.

This chain joins TRBV24-1 and TRBJ2-3, with D perhaps TRBD1 (6 bases). Trimming took 8 bases from V and 0 from J, leaving 11 bases between them. This CDR3 comprises 14 residues. Germline CDR1 and CDR2: KGHDR and SFDVKD. The CDR3: CATKQTGSTDTQYF. CDR3 coding DNA: TGTGCCACCAAGCAGACAGGAAGCACAGATACGCAGTATTTT.

The table lists this clone with a count of one. The chain couples TRBV24-1 to TRBJ2-3, with 9 positions matching TRBD2. Germline loops: CDR1 KGHDR, CDR2 SFDVKD. The V segment lost 6 bases and the J segment 5 bases; nucleotides outside the gene matches: 17. The CDR3 covers 18 residues. The CDR3 spells CATSRKDAGGPVKDTQYF. The CDR3 DNA is TGTGCCACCAGTCGGAAGGACGCGGGAGGGCCGGTCAAAGATACGCAGTATTTT.

CDR3 coding DNA: TGTGCCAGCAGCTCAGTCCAGGGGGCGTTTCAGCCCCAGCATTTT. It yields the protein CASSSVQGAFQPQHF. V is TRBV7-2 and J is TRBJ1-5, with 8 bases matching TRBD1. J was trimmed by 6 bases and V by 4 bases; bases with no gene match: 8. This CDR3 has 15 amino acids. Looked up from germline, CDR1 is SGHTA and CDR2 is FQGNSA.

The CDR3: CSVHRERETQYF. CDR3 DNA sequence: TGCAGCGTACACAGGGAGCGGGAGACCCAGTACTTC. The chain has TRBV29-1 and TRBJ2-5; tentative D call: TRBD1 (6 bases). Trimming removed 6 bases at V and 5 bases at J, with 13 bases between. Germline loops: CDR1 SQVTM, CDR2 ANQGSEA. The CDR3 is made up of 12 amino acids.

The V call is TRBV2, the J call TRBJ1-5, with D tentatively TRBD1 (5 bases). V lost 6 bases and J 2 bases, leaving 5 bases between the germline ends. Germline CDR1 and CDR2: SNHLY and FYNNEI. The CDR3 totals 12 residues. CDR3 DNA: TGTGCCAGCAGACAGGGCAATCAGCCCCAGCATTTT. Amino acid sequence: CASRQGNQPQHF.

This chain joins TRBV12-3 or TRBV12-4 and TRBJ2-5; 8 bases are shared with TRBD2. V trimming: 5 bases; J trimming: 4 bases; junction bases outside the gene matches: 3. This CDR3 spans 13 amino acids. CDR3 sequence reads: CASSVREGETQYF. CDR3 coding DNA: TGTGCCAGCAGTGTCCGGGAGGGAGAGACCCAGTACTTC.

The V and J genes are TRBV28 and TRBJ2-7, with D perhaps TRBD1 (5 bases). V lost 5 bases and J 0 bases, leaving 8 bases between the germline ends. The CDR3 spans 13 residues. Germline values: CDR1 MDHEN, CDR2 SYDVKM. CDR3 sequence (DNA): TGTGCCAGCAGTGTGGACATCTCCTACGAGCAGTACTTC. Translation: CASSVDISYEQYF.

The gene calls are TRBV2 and TRBJ1-2; TRBD1 matches 7 bases. The ends lost 6 bases at V and 7 bases at J; junction bases unmatched: 8. Germline V gives CDR1 SNHLY, CDR2 FYNNEI. The CDR3 is made up of 13 amino acids. CDR3 loop: CASRTGPSGGYTF. The CDR3 DNA is TGTGCCAGCAGGACAGGGCCCTCGGGTGGCTACACCTTC.

V usage is TRBV5-1 and J usage is TRBJ1-2; 9 nucleotides match TRBD1. Trimming removed 3 bases from V and 8 bases from J; junction bases left unmatched: 11. Germline-derived CDR1 and CDR2 are SGHRS and YFSETQ. The CDR3 runs to 15 residues. CDR3 bases: TGCGCCAGCAGCTCGTTCGGACAGGGGCCTGGAGGCTACACCTTC. Its translation: CASSSFGQGPGGYTF. Drawing the rest from reference TRBV5-1 and TRBJ1-2, the complete variable domain is KAGVTQTPRYLIKTRGQQVTLSCSPISGHRSVSWYQQTPGQGLQFLFEYFSETQRNKGNFPGRFSGRQFSNSRSEMNVSTLELGDSALYLCASSSFGQGPGGYTFGSGTRLTVV.

The chain joins TRBV6-5 to TRBJ2-5; 7 nucleotides align to TRBD1. The CDR3 totals 15 residues. Germline values: CDR1 MNHEY, CDR2 SVGAGI. Trimming took 2 bases from V and 4 from J; bases not matched to a gene: 7. CDR3 DNA sequence: TGTGCCAGCAGTTACACCATAGAGGGGGCAGAGACCCAGTACTTC. This gives the protein CASSYTIEGAETQYF.

CDR3 sequence reads: CASINTISTGELFF. CDR3 sequence (DNA): TGCGCCAGCATTAATACTATCAGCACCGGGGAGCTGTTTTTT. The chain combines TRBV10-2 with TRBJ2-2; D not certain. The CDR3 runs to 14 residues. Between the trimmed V and J ends, which lost 7 bases and 4 bases, there was a span of 13 bases. The germline CDR1 and CDR2 sequences are WSHSY and SAAADI.

Here the CDR3 reads CASSQVFRGREQGTDTQYF. CDR3 nucleotides: TGTGCCAGCAGCCAAGTCTTCCGGGGGAGGGAGCAAGGTACAGATACGCAGTATTTT. This rearrangement joins TRBV3-1 (or the pseudogene TRBV3-2) to TRBJ2-3; 7 nucleotides line up with TRBD2. After removal of 1 base from V and 3 bases from J, the junction contained 16 bases not matched to a gene. In germline, CDR1 is LGHDT, CDR2 YNNKEL (reference sequence). The CDR3 spans 19 residues.

This chain joins TRBV2 and TRBJ2-5; 8 bases line up with TRBD2. With V trimmed by 9 bases and J by 4 bases, 13 bases remained unmatched. The CDR3 extends over 15 amino acids. Germline-derived CDR1 and CDR2 are SNHLY and FYNNEI. The CDR3 region has the DNA TGTGCCAGTCTGGCGGGAGGATTAGAGCGAGAGACCCAGTACTTC. As protein: CASLAGGLERETQYF.

The sample holds a few counts of this clone. The rearrangement joins TRBV5-6 to TRBJ1-2; TRBD1 might be the D (5 bases). Germline V lookup: CDR1 SGHDT, CDR2 YYEEEE. Trimming cost V 7 bases and J 3 bases, with 16 bases left between them. CDR3 size: 14 residues. The CDR3 nucleotides read TGTGCCAGCCTTAAGGGGCAGGAGTACTATGGCTACACCTTC. Translation: CASLKGQEYYGYTF.

J is TRBJ2-1 and V is TRBV11-3, with D perhaps matching TRBD2 (6 bases). The CDR3 is 16 residues long. V was cut by 5 bases and J by 7 bases, with 21 bases left in between. In germline, CDR1 is SGHNT, CDR2 YENEEA. The CDR3 here is CASSPVKVTSENEQFF. The CDR3 nucleotides read TGTGCCAGCAGCCCAGTAAAGGTGACTAGTGAAAATGAGCAGTTCTTC.

The rearrangement joins TRBV5-1 to TRBJ2-3, with 8 bases lining up with TRBD1. With 0 bases clipped from V and 4 bases from J, the junction kept 7 bases outside the gene matches. Looked up from germline, CDR1 is SGHRS and CDR2 is YFSETQ. CDR3 length: 16 residues. CDR3 in DNA: TGCGCCAGCAGCTTGGGTGACAGGGGTGAGGCAGATACGCAGTATTTT. The encoded protein is CASSLGDRGEADTQYF.

The chain uses TRBV28 and TRBJ1-6; 7 positions match TRBD1. After removal of 8 bases from V and 7 bases from J, the junction contained 11 bases not matched to a gene. The CDR3 runs 15 residues. Germline CDR1 is MDHEN and CDR2 is SYDVKM. DNA of the CDR3: TGTGCCAGCTTATATGAAAACAGGGGCAATTCACCCCTCCACTTT. It yields the protein CASLYENRGNSPLHF.